The TCR beta chain described here comes from a study of blood T cells in healthy people across ages. There are many counts of this clonotype. The germline V gene encodes CDR1 MNHEY and CDR2 SMNVEV (reference sequence). CDR3 length equals 13 residues. V was pared by 7 bases and J by 0 bases, with 10 bases between. A sample-barcoded 5' primer and a J-beta primer mix were used in a second PCR of about 7 to 12 cycles. TCRdb used MiXCR to reprocess the 5' RACE reads, holding one entry per CDR3 protein. This sample has about 840,000 distinct CDR3 sequences, with about 28% found just once. This same sample was also taken into another study, of T cells of mothers and their children.

V and J are TRBV27 and TRBJ2-7; D is unclear. This receptor was obtained from a woman between 35 and 50 years old in good health. Material for sequencing was blood. The CDR3 is CASTDSYSYEQYF. The CDR3 nucleotides are TGTGCCAGCACTGACTCATACTCCTACGAGCAGTACTTC.